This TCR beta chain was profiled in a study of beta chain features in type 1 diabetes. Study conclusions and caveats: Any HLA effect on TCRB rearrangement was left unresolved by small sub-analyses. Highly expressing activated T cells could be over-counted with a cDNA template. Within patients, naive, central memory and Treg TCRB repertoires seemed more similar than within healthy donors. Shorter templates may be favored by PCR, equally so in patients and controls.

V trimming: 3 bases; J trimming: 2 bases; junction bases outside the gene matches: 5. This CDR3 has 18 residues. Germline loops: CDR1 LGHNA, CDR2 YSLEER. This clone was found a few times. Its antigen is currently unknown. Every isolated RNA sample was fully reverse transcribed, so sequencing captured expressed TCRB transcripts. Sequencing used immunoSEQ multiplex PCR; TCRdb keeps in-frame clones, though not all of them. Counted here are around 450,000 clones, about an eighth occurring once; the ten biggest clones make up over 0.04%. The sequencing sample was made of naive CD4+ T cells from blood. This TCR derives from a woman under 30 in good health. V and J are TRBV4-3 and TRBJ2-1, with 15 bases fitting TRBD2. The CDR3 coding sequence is TGCGCCAGCAGCCATCCGGGACTAGCGGGAGGTGCCTACAATGAGCAGTTCTTC. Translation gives CASSHPGLAGGAYNEQFF.